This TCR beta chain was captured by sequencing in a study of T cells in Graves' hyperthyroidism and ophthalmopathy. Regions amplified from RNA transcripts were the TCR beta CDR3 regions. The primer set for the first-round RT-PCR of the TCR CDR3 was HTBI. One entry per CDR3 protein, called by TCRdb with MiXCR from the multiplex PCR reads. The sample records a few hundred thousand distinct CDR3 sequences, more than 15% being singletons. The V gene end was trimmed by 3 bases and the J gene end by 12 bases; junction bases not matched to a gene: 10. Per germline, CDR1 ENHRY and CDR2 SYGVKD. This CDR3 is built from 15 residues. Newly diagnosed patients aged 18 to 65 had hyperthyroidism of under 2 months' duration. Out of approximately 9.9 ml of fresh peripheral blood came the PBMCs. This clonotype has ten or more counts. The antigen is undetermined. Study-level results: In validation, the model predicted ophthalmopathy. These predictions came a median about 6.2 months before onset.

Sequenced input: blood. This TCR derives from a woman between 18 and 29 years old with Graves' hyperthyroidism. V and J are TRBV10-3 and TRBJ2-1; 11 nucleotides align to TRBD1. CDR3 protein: CAISEGGTGGVGQFF. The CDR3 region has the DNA TGTGCCATCAGTGAAGGTGGGACAGGGGGTGTGGGGCAGTTCTTC.